The clone carrying this T cell receptor beta chain has at least ten counts. What it binds is not known. These data come from a study of T-cell reconstitution after alpha-beta-depleted transplantation in children. Regarding the study as a whole: The origin of alpha-beta T cells about two months after transplant was reportedly several hundred expanded graft clones.

Molecular barcoding with unique molecular identifiers was used for the TCRbeta library. One entry per CDR3 protein, called by TCRdb with MiXCR from the PCR reads. The table includes approximately 500,000 distinct CDR3 sequences, 10% to 13% detected once. Trimming left V 2 bases short and J 8 bases short, with 16 bases between. The CDR3 length is 15 residues. The sequences come from PBMCs, collected before TCRalphabeta/CD19-depleted stem cell transplant. V is TRBV12-3 or TRBV12-4 and J is TRBJ2-1; the D call may be TRBD1 or TRBD2 (5 bases each). The receptor comes from a child aged 2 to 9 with inherited bone marrow failure, due to receive a stem cell transplant. The DNA for the CDR3 is TGTGCCAGCAGTTTATGGGACGATAGACGCGATGAGCAGTTCTTC. This gives the protein CASSLWDDRRDEQFF.